The present T cell receptor (beta chain) was sequenced within a study of CD8 T cells in ankylosing spondylitis. V trimming: 4 bases; J trimming: 5 bases; junction bases outside the gene matches: 8. CDR1 and CDR2 (germline): SGHRS, YFSETQ. The CDR3 covers 15 residues. This clonotype has at least ten counts. Quantitative molecular-barcoded 5'-RACE generated the TCR beta libraries. Each CDR3 protein is one row after TCRdb ran MiXCR on the 5' RACE reads. This sample yields 200,000 to 300,000 distinct CDR3 sequences, of which over 9.5% are seen a single time; about 2.5% belongs to the top ten. Sample: blood, either unsorted or a sorted T cell fraction (not recorded which). This TCR derives from a male donor with ankylosing spondylitis or in good health (not recorded which). V and J are TRBV5-1 and TRBJ1-1, with 10 positions matching TRBD1. CDR3 amino acids: CASSARDRGKTEAFF. Here the CDR3 DNA reads TGCGCCAGCAGCGCCAGGGACAGGGGTAAGACTGAAGCTTTCTTT. The variable domain in full, completed from reference TRBV5-1 and TRBJ1-1, reads KAGVTQTPRYLIKTRGQQVTLSCSPISGHRSVSWYQQTPGQGLQFLFEYFSETQRNKGNFPGRFSGRQFSNSRSEMNVSTLELGDSALYLCASSARDRGKTEAFFGQGTRLTVV.